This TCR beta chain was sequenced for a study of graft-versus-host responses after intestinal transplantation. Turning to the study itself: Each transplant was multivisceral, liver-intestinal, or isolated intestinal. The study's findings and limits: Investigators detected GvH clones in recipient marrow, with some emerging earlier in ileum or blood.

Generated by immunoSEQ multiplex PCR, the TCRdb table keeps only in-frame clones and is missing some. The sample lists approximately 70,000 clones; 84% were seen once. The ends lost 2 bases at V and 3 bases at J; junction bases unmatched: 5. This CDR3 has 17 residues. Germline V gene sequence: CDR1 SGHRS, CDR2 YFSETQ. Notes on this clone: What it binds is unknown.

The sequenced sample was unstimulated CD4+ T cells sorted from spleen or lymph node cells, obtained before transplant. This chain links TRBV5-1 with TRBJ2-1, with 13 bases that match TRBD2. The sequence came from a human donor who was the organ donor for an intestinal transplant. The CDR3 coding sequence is TGCGCCAGCAGCTTCTGGACTAGCGGGGGAAGCTACAATGAGCAGTTCTTC. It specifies CASSFWTSGGSYNEQFF.